The present entry profiles one T cell receptor beta chain with its context. Its antigen is not known. There are 14 residues in the CDR3. Trimming removed 4 bases from V and 5 bases from J, with 13 bases in between. Germline CDR1 and CDR2: LNHNV and YYDKDF (reference sequence). The data belong to a study of T-cell reconstitution after alpha-beta-depleted transplantation in children. Researchers prepared the TCRbeta library using unique molecular identifiers, the study reports. Via MiXCR, TCRdb re-called the PCR reads, giving one row per CDR3 protein. The table lists around 580,000 distinct CDR3 sequences, 25% to 30% of them singletons. Regarding the study as a whole: The high TCRbeta diversity at day 60 in some patients came from surviving recipient T cells and thymic progenitors. Expanded graft clones numbering several hundred reportedly gave rise to alpha-beta T cells about two months after transplant. Most T-cell counts and diversity one year after the transplant came from T cells that were newly produced.

This rearrangement joins TRBV15 to TRBJ2-3; D unresolved. The source material was PBMCs, sampled before TCRalphabeta/CD19-depleted stem cell transplant. The TCR sequence derives from a boy in the first two years of life with Wiskott-Aldrich syndrome, due to receive a stem cell transplant. The CDR3 loop is CATSINSGIDTQYF. The CDR3 DNA follows: TGTGCCACCAGCATTAATTCAGGAATAGATACGCAGTATTTT.